The rows below give T cell receptor beta chains drawn from one sample of a study of early stage breast cancer tumors. The table came from immunoSEQ multiplex PCR; TCRdb's copy has only in-frame clones and leaves some out. Of more than 55,000 clones in the sample, 65% to 85% are singletons; the top ten hold approximately 4.5%. Sequenced material: blood. The receptors stem from a person in their forties with breast cancer. Both conserved end residues are part of each CDR3. The order of the fields is clone size, D gene, J gene, V gene, CDR3 protein, CDR3 DNA. The D gene is left open where the match is weak. The size of a clone is reported for some rows only, either as once, few or many, or as a class for expanded clones.

abundance: few; d_gene: .; j_gene: TRBJ2-2; v_gene: TRBV2; CDR3aa: CASSERTAGSTGELFF; CDR3nt: TGTGCCAGCAGTGAAAGGACGGCAGGTTCGACCGGGGAGCTGTTTTTT
abundance: .; d_gene: .; j_gene: TRBJ2-2; v_gene: TRBV7-3; CDR3aa: CASSLSSTGELFF; CDR3nt: TGTGCCAGCAGTCTATCTAGCACCGGGGAGCTGTTTTTT
abundance: .; d_gene: .; j_gene: TRBJ1-1; v_gene: TRBV9; CDR3aa: CASSSRQENTEAFF; CDR3nt: TGTGCCAGCAGCTCGAGACAGGAGAACACTGAAGCTTTCTTT
abundance: .; d_gene: .; j_gene: TRBJ2-1; v_gene: TRBV7-9; CDR3aa: CASSRNPGPYNEQFF; CDR3nt: TGTGCCAGCAGCAGAAATCCCGGGCCCTACAATGAGCAGTTCTTC
abundance: once; d_gene: TRBD1; j_gene: TRBJ2-2; v_gene: TRBV10-3; CDR3aa: CAISEGTGGTGELFF; CDR3nt: TGTGCCATCAGTGAGGGGACAGGGGGTACCGGGGAGCTGTTTTTT
abundance: .; d_gene: .; j_gene: TRBJ1-1; v_gene: TRBV19; CDR3aa: CASSIPGNTEAFF; CDR3nt: TGTGCCAGTAGTATACCCGGGAACACTGAAGCTTTCTTT
abundance: .; d_gene: .; j_gene: TRBJ1-5; v_gene: TRBV7-8; CDR3aa: CASSKKQGVGQPQHF; CDR3nt: TGTGCCAGCAGCAAGAAACAGGGAGTGGGTCAGCCCCAGCATTTT
abundance: .; d_gene: .; j_gene: TRBJ1-3; v_gene: TRBV20-1; CDR3aa: CSLQAGNTIYF; CDR3nt: TGCAGTCTCCAGGCAGGAAACACCATATATTTT
abundance: .; d_gene: .; j_gene: TRBJ1-3; v_gene: TRBV19; CDR3aa: CASSIWSMQDSSGNTIYF; CDR3nt: TGTGCCAGTAGTATATGGTCGATGCAGGACTCCTCTGGAAACACCATATATTTT
abundance: .; d_gene: .; j_gene: TRBJ1-4; v_gene: TRBV4-1; CDR3aa: CASSQVGRRDNEKLFF; CDR3nt: TGCGCCAGCAGCCAAGTTGGTCGCAGGGATAATGAAAAACTGTTTTTT
abundance: .; d_gene: .; j_gene: TRBJ2-2; v_gene: TRBV5-1; CDR3aa: CASCEGLTGELFF; CDR3nt: TGCGCCAGCTGCGAGGGGCTTACCGGGGAGCTGTTTTTT
abundance: .; d_gene: .; j_gene: TRBJ1-2; v_gene: TRBV6-5; CDR3aa: CASSYSRAGPGYTF; CDR3nt: TGTGCCAGCAGTTACTCGAGGGCAGGGCCAGGCTACACCTTC
abundance: .; d_gene: TRBD2; j_gene: TRBJ2-1; v_gene: TRBV4-1; CDR3aa: CASSQVPSGRVGYDEQFF; CDR3nt: TGCGCCAGCAGCCAAGTACCTAGCGGGAGAGTAGGTTACGATGAGCAGTTCTTC
abundance: .; d_gene: .; j_gene: TRBJ1-1; v_gene: TRBV14; CDR3aa: CASSNSGGTEAFF; CDR3nt: TGTGCCAGCAGCAATTCGGGGGGCACTGAAGCTTTCTTT
abundance: .; d_gene: .; j_gene: TRBJ1-5; v_gene: TRBV6-6; CDR3aa: CASSSVGGNQPQHF; CDR3nt: TGTGCCAGCAGTTCCGTTGGGGGGAATCAGCCCCAGCATTTT
abundance: once; d_gene: .; j_gene: TRBJ2-7; v_gene: TRBV9; CDR3aa: CASSVAASSYEQYF; CDR3nt: TGTGCCAGCAGCGTAGCGGCCAGCTCCTACGAGCAGTACTTC
abundance: .; d_gene: .; j_gene: TRBJ2-3; v_gene: TRBV5-1; CDR3aa: CASKSFRTNTDTQYF; CDR3nt: TGCGCCAGCAAATCCTTCCGAACCAACACAGATACGCAGTATTTT
abundance: .; d_gene: .; j_gene: TRBJ1-1; v_gene: TRBV7-9; CDR3aa: CASTDEENTEAFF; CDR3nt: TGTGCCAGCACCGACGAGGAGAACACTGAAGCTTTCTTT
abundance: .; d_gene: .; j_gene: TRBJ1-2; v_gene: TRBV19; CDR3aa: CASSFITGTRNYGYTF; CDR3nt: TGTGCCAGTAGTTTTATCACCGGGACAAGGAACTATGGCTACACCTTC
abundance: .; d_gene: .; j_gene: TRBJ1-4; v_gene: TRBV9; CDR3aa: CASSIGTPIATNEKLFF; CDR3nt: TGTGCCAGCAGCATAGGGACACCCATCGCAACTAATGAAAAACTGTTTTTT
abundance: .; d_gene: .; j_gene: TRBJ2-3; v_gene: TRBV7-8; CDR3aa: CASSLAPQGGQGTQYF; CDR3nt: TGTGCCAGCAGCTTAGCGCCCCAGGGTGGACAAGGTACGCAGTATTTT
abundance: .; d_gene: TRBD1; j_gene: TRBJ2-1; v_gene: TRBV7-3; CDR3aa: CASSFTGGFYNEQFF; CDR3nt: TGTGCCAGCAGCTTTACAGGGGGGTTCTACAATGAGCAGTTCTTC